Sequencing of this TCR beta chain was carried out in a study of circulating and synovial CD4+ cells in juvenile arthritis. The CDR3 is 18 residues long. The germline V gene encodes CDR1 SGHVS and CDR2 FNYEAQ. Trimming took off 4 bases at V and 7 bases at J, with 29 bases between the two ends. Sequenced by immunoSEQ multiplex PCR; TCRdb stores in-frame clones only, minus some. This table has approximately 4,000 clones, 65% to 90% appearing once. What was sequenced was CD4+ T cells from synovial fluid. The receptor's source is a human donor with juvenile idiopathic arthritis. This chain connects TRBV7-6 to TRBJ2-7; D is possibly TRBD2 (6 bases). Here the CDR3 reads CASSSGTGFSGRAGEQYF. CDR3 sequence (DNA): TGTGCCAGCAGCTCAGGGACCGGTTTTAGCGGACGAGCTGGTGAGCAGTACTTC.